This entry concerns a single TCR beta chain. The data are from a study of T-cell memory formation after mild COVID-19. Study at large: TCR clusters showed largely donor specificity.

The CDR3 is made up of 13 amino acids. The V and J ends lost 7 bases and 0 bases respectively, with 9 bases between them. Germline V lookup: CDR1 MNHEY, CDR2 SVGEGT. A 5'RACE reaction primed in the constant segment made cDNA libraries of TCR alpha and TCR beta, and these carried sample barcodes and UMIs. TCRdb itself ran the 5' RACE reads through MiXCR, one entry per CDR3 protein. The sample holds under 350,000 distinct CDR3 sequences, under 20% seen once. The TCR sequence derives from a man younger than 35 who had mild COVID-19 (a few samples of this study predate the infection). Cell type and time point are not known. V usage is TRBV6-2 or TRBV6-3 and J usage is TRBJ1-1, with D possibly matching TRBD1 (6 bases). The sequenced sample consisted of PBMCs or a T cell subset sorted from them (not recorded which). CDR3 residues: CASKAGVNTEAFF. The CDR3 coding sequence is TGTGCCAGCAAAGCAGGGGTGAACACTGAAGCTTTCTTT.